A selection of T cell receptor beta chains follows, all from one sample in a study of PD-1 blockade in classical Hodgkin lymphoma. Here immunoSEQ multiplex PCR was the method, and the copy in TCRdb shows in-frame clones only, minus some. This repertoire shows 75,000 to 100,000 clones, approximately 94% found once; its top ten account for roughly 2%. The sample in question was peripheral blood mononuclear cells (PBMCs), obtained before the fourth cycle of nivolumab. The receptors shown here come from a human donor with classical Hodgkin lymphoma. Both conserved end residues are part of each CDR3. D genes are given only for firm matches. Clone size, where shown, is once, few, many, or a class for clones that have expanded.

cdr3_aa: CASSLKERVDTQYF
cdr3_nt: TGTGCCAGCAGTTTGAAGGAGAGGGTAGATACGCAGTATTTT
clone_size: .
d_call: .
v_call: TRBV27
j_call: TRBJ2-3

cdr3_aa: CASSPGHFSYNEQFF
cdr3_nt: TGTGCCAGCAGCCCCGGGCATTTCTCCTACAATGAGCAGTTCTTC
clone_size: once
d_call: .
v_call: TRBV7-3
j_call: TRBJ2-1

cdr3_aa: CASSEFMGARKVGYTF
cdr3_nt: TGTGCCAGCAGTGAATTCATGGGGGCGCGGAAAGTCGGCTACACCTTC
clone_size: .
d_call: .
v_call: TRBV6-1
j_call: TRBJ1-2

cdr3_aa: CAWSGGLATNEKLFF
cdr3_nt: TGTGCCTGGAGTGGGGGGCTAGCAACTAATGAAAAACTGTTTTTT
clone_size: .
d_call: .
v_call: TRBV30
j_call: TRBJ1-4

cdr3_aa: CASSVDSREPQHF
cdr3_nt: TGTGCCAGCAGCGTAGACTCGCGGGAGCCCCAGCATTTT
clone_size: .
d_call: .
v_call: TRBV9
j_call: TRBJ1-5

cdr3_aa: CASRRDYQETQYF
cdr3_nt: TGTGCCAGCAGACGGGACTACCAAGAGACCCAGTACTTC
clone_size: .
d_call: .
v_call: TRBV6-5
j_call: TRBJ2-5

cdr3_aa: CASQDIYSNQPQHF
cdr3_nt: TGTGCCAGCCAAGACATATATAGCAATCAGCCCCAGCATTTT
clone_size: .
d_call: .
v_call: TRBV2
j_call: TRBJ1-5

cdr3_aa: CASSEGGGNIQYF
cdr3_nt: TGTGCCAGCAGTGAAGGAGGGGGTAACATTCAGTACTTC
clone_size: .
d_call: .
v_call: TRBV2
j_call: TRBJ2-4

cdr3_aa: CASSFGRGLGANVLTF
cdr3_nt: TGCGCCAGCAGCTTTGGGCGGGGGCTTGGGGCCAACGTCCTGACTTTC
clone_size: .
d_call: .
v_call: TRBV5-1
j_call: TRBJ2-6

cdr3_aa: CASSAPSRAGGGQETQYF
cdr3_nt: TGCGCCAGCAGTGCCCCTTCCCGGGCGGGAGGGGGTCAAGAGACCCAGTACTTC
clone_size: .
d_call: TRBD2
v_call: TRBV10-1
j_call: TRBJ2-5

cdr3_aa: CASGLAVSYEQYF
cdr3_nt: TGTGCTAGTGGTTTGGCGGTATCCTACGAGCAGTACTTC
clone_size: .
d_call: .
v_call: TRBV12-5
j_call: TRBJ2-7

cdr3_aa: CATSRDRVAGPYEQYF
cdr3_nt: TGTGCCACCAGCAGAGATAGGGTAGCGGGGCCCTACGAGCAGTACTTC
clone_size: .
d_call: TRBD2
v_call: TRBV15
j_call: TRBJ2-7

cdr3_aa: CASSSIWGREKLFF
cdr3_nt: TGTGCCAGCAGTTCAATTTGGGGGAGAGAAAAACTGTTTTTT
clone_size: .
d_call: .
v_call: TRBV6-6
j_call: TRBJ1-4